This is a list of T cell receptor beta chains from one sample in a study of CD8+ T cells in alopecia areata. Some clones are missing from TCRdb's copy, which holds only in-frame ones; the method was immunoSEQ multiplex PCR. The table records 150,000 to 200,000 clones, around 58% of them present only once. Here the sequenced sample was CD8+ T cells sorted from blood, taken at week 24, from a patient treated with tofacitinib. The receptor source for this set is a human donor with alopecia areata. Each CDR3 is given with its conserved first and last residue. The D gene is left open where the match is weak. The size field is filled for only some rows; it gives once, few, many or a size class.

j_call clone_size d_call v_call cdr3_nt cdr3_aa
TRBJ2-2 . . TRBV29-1 TGCAGCGTTGAAGTCCCTTCCGGGACACCGAACACCGGGGAGCTGTTTTTT CSVEVPSGTPNTGELFF
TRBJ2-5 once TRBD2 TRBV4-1 TGCGCCAGCAGCCAAGATAGCGGGGGTACCCAAGAGACCCAGTACTTC CASSQDSGGTQETQYF
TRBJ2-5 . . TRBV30 TGTGCCTGGAGTGTACTTGGTAGGCTTATTCAAGAGACCCAGTACTTC CAWSVLGRLIQETQYF
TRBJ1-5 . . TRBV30 TGTGCCTGGAGTGTGGCAGGACGGAGCAATCAGCCCCAGCATTTT CAWSVAGRSNQPQHF
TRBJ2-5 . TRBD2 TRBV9 TGTGCCAGCAGCGCAATAGCGGGGGTCCAAGAGACCCAGTACTTC CASSAIAGVQETQYF
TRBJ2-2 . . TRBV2 TGTGCCAGCAGTGAAGAATTTGGAACATCAGGCGGGGAGCTGTTTTTT CASSEEFGTSGGELFF
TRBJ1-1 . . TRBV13 TGTGCCAGCAGCACCGGGACTATGAACACTGAAGCTTTCTTT CASSTGTMNTEAFF
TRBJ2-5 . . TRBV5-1 TGCGCCAGCAGCTTGTGGCTGGGGTCAGAGACCCAGTACTTC CASSLWLGSETQYF
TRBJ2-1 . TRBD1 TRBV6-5 TGTGCCAGCAGGCTTGGACAGGGGGTCTACAATGAGCAGTTCTTC CASRLGQGVYNEQFF
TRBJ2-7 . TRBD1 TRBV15 TGTGCCACCAGGGGGGACAGGGGGTCCTACGAGCAGTACTTC CATRGDRGSYEQYF
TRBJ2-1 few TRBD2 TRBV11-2 TGTGCCAGCATCCCCGGGACTAATGTTAATGAGCAGTTCTTC CASIPGTNVNEQFF
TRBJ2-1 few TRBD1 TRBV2 TGTGCCAGCAGTGGGACAGGGGCATACAATGAGCAGTTCTTC CASSGTGAYNEQFF
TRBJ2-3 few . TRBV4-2 TGTGCCAGCAGCCAAGCTAGCGCGACCACAGATACGCAGTATTTT CASSQASATTDTQYF
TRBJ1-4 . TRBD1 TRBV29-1 TGCAGCGTTGATGCGGACAGGGGGCGCGGGGATGAAAAACTGTTTTTT CSVDADRGRGDEKLFF
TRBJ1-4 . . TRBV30 TGTGCCTGGAGCCCCGACACGGAAAAACTGTTTTTT CAWSPDTEKLFF
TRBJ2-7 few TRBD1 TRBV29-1 TGCAGCGTCACTACCGGGACAGATTACGAGCAGTACTTC CSVTTGTDYEQYF
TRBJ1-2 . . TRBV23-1 TGCGCCAGCAGTCAGAAGGGGAAGGGCAGTACGAGGGACTATGGCTACACCTTC CASSQKGKGSTRDYGYTF
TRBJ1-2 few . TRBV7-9 TGTGCCAGCAGCTCCGGGACTAACTATGGCTACACCTTC CASSSGTNYGYTF
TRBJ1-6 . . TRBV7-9 TGTGCCAGCAGCGGAGCGGACGGCGGAGATAATTCACCCCTCCACTTT CASSGADGGDNSPLHF
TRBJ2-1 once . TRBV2 TGTGCCAGCAACCAGAGGGGGAATGAGCAGTTCTTC CASNQRGNEQFF
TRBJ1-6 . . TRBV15 TGTGCCACCAGCAGATCAAGGGGGATAGAGTCACCCCTCCACTTT CATSRSRGIESPLHF
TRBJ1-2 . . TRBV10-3 TGTGCCATCAGTGAGTCGAGAGGGGATGGCTACACCTTC CAISESRGDGYTF
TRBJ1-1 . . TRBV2 TGTGCCAGCACGGCGCCGAACACTGAAGCTTTCTTT CASTAPNTEAFF
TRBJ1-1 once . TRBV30 TGTGCCTGGAGTTCCTTTGGATTTCCTGAAGCTTTCTTT CAWSSFGFPEAFF
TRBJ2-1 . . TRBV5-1 TGCGCCAGCACCTGGGGACACCTATCCTACAATGAGCAGTTCTTC CASTWGHLSYNEQFF
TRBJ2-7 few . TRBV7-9 TGTGCCAGCAGCCCCGCAGGGACCCCCTACGAGCAGTACTTC CASSPAGTPYEQYF
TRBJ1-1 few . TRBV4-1 TGCGCCAGCAGCCTACGACAGGCAACTATGGGCACTGAAGCTTTCTTT CASSLRQATMGTEAFF
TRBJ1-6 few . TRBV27 TGTGCCAGCAGTTCGCTCAGGGAGGTTGGGTCACCCCTCCACTTT CASSSLREVGSPLHF
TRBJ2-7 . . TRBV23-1 TGCGCCAGCAGTCAGTGCGGGTCCTCCTACGAGCAGTACTTC CASSQCGSSYEQYF
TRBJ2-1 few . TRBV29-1 TGCAGCGTATATCTCAATGAGCAGTTCTTC CSVYLNEQFF
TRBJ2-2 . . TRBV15 TGTGCCACCAGCAGAGATTGGGAGCTGTTTTTT CATSRDWELFF
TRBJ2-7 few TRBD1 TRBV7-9 TGTGCCAGCAGCTCCGTGGACAGGGGACCCTACGAGCAGTACTTC CASSSVDRGPYEQYF
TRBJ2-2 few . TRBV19 TGTGCCAGTAGCGTGAACAGGAGAGGCGGGGAGCTGTTTTTT CASSVNRRGGELFF
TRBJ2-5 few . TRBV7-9 TGTGCCAGCAGCTTAGCAAGGGAAGAGACCCAGTACTTC CASSLAREETQYF
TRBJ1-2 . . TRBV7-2 TGTGCCAGCAGCTTGGGCGGAAACTATGGCTACACCTTC CASSLGGNYGYTF
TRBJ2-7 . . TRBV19 TGTGCCAGCAAACAGCAGGGTACGGCGAACGAGCAGTACTTC CASKQQGTANEQYF
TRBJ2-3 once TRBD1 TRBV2 TGTGCCAGCAGTGAACGGGGGACAGGGGTAACAGATACGCAGTATTTT CASSERGTGVTDTQYF
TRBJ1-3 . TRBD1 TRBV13 TGTGCCAGCAGCCCACAAGACAGGGCTGGAAACACCATATATTTT CASSPQDRAGNTIYF
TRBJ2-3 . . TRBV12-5 TGTGCTAGTGGTCTCGGACATTACGCAGATACGCAGTATTTT CASGLGHYADTQYF